The 20 T cell receptor beta chains below all came from one sample that was sequenced in a study of T cell responses to AZD1222 COVID-19 vaccine. Profiled with immunoSEQ multiplex PCR; TCRdb holds only in-frame clones, not every one. The sample consists of around 100,000 clones, approximately 90% of them appearing once. Sequencing was performed on peripheral blood, taken on day 0 of AZD1222 vaccination. The receptors derive from an adult in good health.

The chain has TRBV2 and TRBJ1-5, with a possible D match to TRBD1 (5 bases). Germline V lookup: CDR1 SNHLY, CDR2 FYNNEI. This CDR3 has 16 residues. V dropped 3 bases and J dropped 0 bases, with 12 bases sitting between them. The CDR3 is CASSESGPYSNQPQHF. The DNA for the CDR3 is TGTGCCAGCAGTGAGTCGGGGCCGTATAGCAATCAGCCCCAGCATTTT.

The chain has TRBV7-3 and TRBJ2-1, with D maybe TRBD2 (5 bases). Looked up from germline, CDR1 is SGHTA and CDR2 is FQGTGA. The CDR3 has 12 amino acids. V dropped 5 bases and J dropped 7 bases, with 9 bases sitting between them. The CDR3 spells CASSPGENEQFF. The CDR3 DNA is TGTGCCAGCAGCCCCGGGGAGAATGAGCAGTTCTTC.

This clone was picked up a small number of times. The chain is built from TRBV6-5 and TRBJ2-1; D perhaps matches TRBD2 (5 bases). The CDR3 extends over 13 amino acids. V dropped 5 bases and J dropped 0 bases, with 5 bases sitting between them. Germline V gene data show CDR1 as MNHEY and CDR2 as SVGAGI. The CDR3 region has the DNA TGTGCCAGCAGTCGGGACTCCTACAATGAGCAGTTCTTC. Protein: CASSRDSYNEQFF.

The chain couples TRBV2 to TRBJ2-7, with TRBD1 matching over 11 bases. The J segment lost 5 bases and the V segment lost 7 bases, leaving 7 bases of the junction unmatched. The CDR3 length is 14 residues. Germline-derived CDR1 and CDR2 are SNHLY and FYNNEI. Here the CDR3 reads CASIPGQGANEQYF. CDR3 nucleotides: TGTGCCAGCATTCCCGGACAGGGGGCGAACGAGCAGTACTTC.

The chain links TRBV25-1 to TRBJ2-7; D not resolved. The CDR3 length is 10 residues. The V gene lost 6 bases and the J gene lost 7 bases, with 7 bases spanning the gap. CDR1 is MGHDK and CDR2 is SYGVNS in the germline V gene. The CDR3 reads CASRAGEQYF. CDR3 nucleotide sequence: TGTGCCAGCAGGGCCGGGGAGCAGTACTTC.

The chain combines TRBV7-9 with TRBJ1-2; no definite D call. CDR3 size: 14 residues. The germline V gene encodes CDR1 SEHNR and CDR2 FQNEAQ (reference sequence). V shed 1 base and J shed 7 bases, with 13 bases lying between them. The CDR3 bases are TGTGCCAGCAGCTTAGAAGCGGTAGACCGTGGCTACACCTTC. It specifies CASSLEAVDRGYTF.

J is TRBJ1-2 and V is TRBV21-1; no check of the table's D call, TRBD1, against the DNA was made. TRBV21-1 is labeled a pseudogene. This CDR3 is 17 amino acids long. CDR3 nucleotide sequence: TGTGCCAGCAGCAATTTCCCCAGGGAACCCAGAGACTATGGCTACACCTTC. It encodes CASSNFPREPRDYGYTF.

This chain links TRBV19 with TRBJ1-2; weak D call: TRBD1 (5 bases). Trimming stripped 6 bases from V and 2 bases from J, with 16 bases between. This CDR3 has 15 residues. Germline V gives CDR1 LNHDA, CDR2 SQIVND (reference sequence). The CDR3: CASRGREGPNYGYTF. The CDR3 DNA follows: TGTGCCAGTAGAGGGAGGGAGGGACCGAACTATGGCTACACCTTC.

As for this clone: Other nucleotide sequences from this sample produce the same CDR3. J is TRBJ1-4 and V is TRBV5-1; D is undetermined. V lost 0 bases, J lost 0 bases, and 3 bases lay in between. The CDR3 is 14 residues long. Germline CDR1 reads SGHRS; CDR2 reads YFSETQ. CDR3 nucleotides: TGCGCCAGCAGCTTGGACTCAACTAATGAAAAACTGTTTTTT. Its translation: CASSLDSTNEKLFF.

The rearrangement uses TRBV5-1 and TRBJ2-7; TRBD1 matches 11 bases. Germline CDR1 reads SGHRS; CDR2 reads YFSETQ. This CDR3 has 15 residues. V lost 4 bases to trimming and J lost 5 bases; unmatched junction nucleotides: 8. The CDR3 region has the DNA TGCGCCAGCAGCCCCGGACAGGGGGCTCTCCACGAGCAGTACTTC. Amino acids: CASSPGQGALHEQYF.

The V gene is TRBV27, the J gene TRBJ1-2, with D unclear. Between the trimmed V and J ends, which lost 6 bases and 5 bases, there was a span of 16 bases. This CDR3 has 14 residues. Germline assignment: CDR1 MNHEY and CDR2 SMNVEV (reference sequence). The CDR3 here is CASSSPQMGYGYTF. CDR3 sequence (DNA): TGTGCCAGCAGCTCCCCCCAAATGGGGTATGGCTACACCTTC.

The chain combines TRBV19 with TRBJ1-1; D not resolved. This CDR3 region has 14 residues. The germline gives CDR1 LNHDA, CDR2 SQIVND (reference sequence). V was trimmed by 1 base and J by 7 bases, leaving 13 bases between them. CDR3 DNA sequence: TGTGCCAGTAGTATAGTGGAGGTTGGGGTTGAAGCTTTCTTT. Amino acid sequence: CASSIVEVGVEAFF. Supplemented by reference TRBV19 and TRBJ1-1, the full variable domain reads DGGITQSPKYLFRKEGQNVTLSCEQNLNHDAMYWYRQDPGQGLRLIYYSQIVNDFQKGDIAEGYSVSREKKESFPLTVTSAQKNPTAFYLCASSIVEVGVEAFFGQGTRLTVV.

The chain couples TRBV5-1 to TRBJ2-7, with no clear D. The CDR3 length is 14 residues. CDR1 SGHRS and CDR2 YFSETQ come from the germline V gene. Deletions cut 4 bases from V and 4 bases from J, with 15 bases between. The CDR3 DNA reads TGCGCCAGCAGCCCCCGGGCAAGGGAATACGAGCAGTACTTC. It yields the protein CASSPRAREYEQYF.

This clone appeared a single time. The junction departs from the called germline gene at one end, perhaps through a read error. This rearrangement joins TRBV9 to TRBJ2-7, with D unclear. The CDR3 has 15 amino acids. Germline CDR1 SGDLS, CDR2 YYNGEE. In DNA form, the CDR3 reads TGTGCCAGCAGCGTAGCATGGGTTCCCTCCAACGAGCAGTACTTC. Translation: CASSVAWVPSNEQYF. Variable domain in full (rest from reference TRBV9 and TRBJ2-7): DSGVTQTPKHLITATGQRVTLRCSPRSGDLSVYWYQQSLDQGLQFLIQYYNGEERAKGNILERFSAQQFPDLHSELNLSSLELGDSALYFCASSVAWVPSNEQYFGPGTRLTVT.

This clone was picked up one time. This chain connects TRBV13 to TRBJ1-1; D uncertain. Germline loops: CDR1 PRHDT, CDR2 FYEKMQ (reference sequence). CDR3 size: 13 residues. V was cut by 1 base and J by 0 bases, with 3 bases left in between. The CDR3 coding sequence is TGTGCCAGCAGCTTAGAAGTGAACACTGAAGCTTTCTTT. It encodes CASSLEVNTEAFF.

This chain links TRBV18 with TRBJ2-7; possible D gene TRBD1, 6 bases. CDR1 is KGHSH, CDR2 LQKENI, per germline. The CDR3 extends over 14 amino acids. V dropped 4 bases and J dropped 0 bases, with 10 bases sitting between them. CDR3 protein: CASSRVGGSYEQYF. The CDR3 region has the DNA TGTGCCAGCTCACGGGTAGGGGGCTCCTACGAGCAGTACTTC.

The chain combines TRBV6-6 with TRBJ1-1; D not resolved. The CDR3 is made up of 14 amino acids. V was clipped by 0 bases and J by 0 bases, with 5 bases between them. Germline CDR1 is MNHNY and CDR2 is SVGAGI (reference sequence). CDR3 sequence: CASSYSVMNTEAFF. The CDR3 nucleotides read TGTGCCAGCAGTTACTCGGTAATGAACACTGAAGCTTTCTTT.

J is TRBJ1-4 and V is TRBV4-3; 8 nucleotides align to TRBD1. The germline CDR1 and CDR2 sequences are LGHNA and YSLEER. CDR3 length: 14 residues. The V gene end was trimmed by 3 bases and the J gene end by 7 bases; junction bases not matched to a gene: 4. This chain's CDR3 is CASSHGQGREKLFF. The CDR3 nucleotides are TGCGCCAGCAGCCATGGACAGGGCCGTGAAAAACTGTTTTTT.

The V call is TRBV7-8, the J call TRBJ1-2; D call uncertain. Trimming removed 5 bases from V and 4 bases from J, with 14 bases in between. Germline lookup yields CDR1 SGHVS and CDR2 FQNEAQ. The CDR3 loop spans 14 amino acids. The CDR3 DNA is TGTGCCAGCAGCAGAGACACAGCTAGCTATGGCTACACCTTC. Protein product: CASSRDTASYGYTF.

The chain joins TRBV19 to TRBJ1-2; D is uncertain. V lost 6 bases and J lost 7, with 15 bases in between. From germline, CDR1 is LNHDA and CDR2 SQIVND (reference sequence). The CDR3 length is 13 residues. The CDR3 region is CASSPGAVGGYTF. The CDR3 region has the DNA TGTGCCAGTAGCCCAGGCGCGGTGGGTGGCTACACCTTC.